A single sample is the source of the 17 T cell receptor beta chains below, sequenced in a study of human T cells and chemical hapten exposure. Documented time point: patch test 3, about 24 weeks after DPC sensitization. Treatment described: therapeutic diphenylcyclopropenone sensitization with weekly scalp DPC. Total RNA extraction was carried out from unfractionated whole blood. Each CDR3 protein is one row after TCRdb ran MiXCR on the RACE reads. This sample has 30,000 to 40,000 distinct CDR3 sequences; 9% to 9.5% occur once, and the top ten carry around 28%. The sample in question was whole blood, obtained in connection with sensitization to the hapten diphenylcyclopropenone (DPC). These receptors were obtained from a man aged 50-59 years with alopecia areata. Some clones in this sample may be carry-over from other donors' samples.

The chain couples TRBV9 to TRBJ2-1; TRBD2 aligns across 12 bases. The CDR3 sequence is 16 residues long. Germline CDR1 reads SGDLS; CDR2 reads YYNGEE. Trimming cost V 4 bases and J 4 bases; bases outside gene matches: 6. CDR3 nucleotide sequence: TGTGCCAGCAGCCTAGCGGGAGGGAATCCATACAATGAGCAGTTCTTC. Translated: CASSLAGGNPYNEQFF.

The table lists this clonotype with many counts. The chain joins TRBV11-2 to TRBJ2-1; 9 bases agree with TRBD1. Germline V gene data show CDR1 as SGHAT and CDR2 as FQNNGV. Trimming cost V 5 bases and J 0 bases; bases outside gene matches: 5. This CDR3 has 16 amino acids. The CDR3, as DNA: TGTGCCAGCAGCGCTGACAGGGGGAGCTCCTACAATGAGCAGTTCTTC. Translation gives CASSADRGSSYNEQFF.

The gene calls are TRBV4-1 and TRBJ2-3; weak D call: TRBD2 (5 bases). Germline V CDR1 and CDR2: MGHRA, YSYEKL. With 3 bases removed from V and 0 bases from J, the gap between germline ends came to 10 bases. CDR3 length equals 15 residues. The CDR3 region is CASSQDWVSTDTQYF. Written as DNA, the CDR3 is TGCGCCAGCAGCCAGGACTGGGTTAGCACAGATACGCAGTATTTT.

This clonotype was counted many times. The chain carries TRBV24-1 and TRBJ2-5; D not resolved. This CDR3 is 15 amino acids long. The germline V gene has CDR1 KGHDR and CDR2 SFDVKD. V lost 4 bases and J 1 base, leaving 12 bases between the germline ends. Here the CDR3 DNA reads TGTGCCACCAGTGACCGCCGTTGGAGCCAAGAGACCCAGTACTTC. Translating it yields CATSDRRWSQETQYF.

The chain has TRBV11-3 and TRBJ2-2, with 9 bases fitting TRBD1. The germline CDR1 and CDR2 sequences are SGHNT and YENEEA. This CDR3 contains 15 residues. V lost 3 bases, J lost 6 bases, and 5 bases stayed unmatched. Here the CDR3 reads CASSLITGGSGELFF. The CDR3 nucleotides are TGTGCCAGCAGCTTGATTACAGGGGGCTCCGGGGAGCTGTTTTTT.

This clonotype turned up a few times. The chain couples TRBV12-3 or TRBV12-4 to TRBJ1-2; a weak D match, TRBD1 (6 bases). There are 15 residues in the CDR3. V gave up 2 bases and J gave up 1 base, with 11 bases separating them. CDR3 sequence (DNA): TGTGCCAGCAGTTTAATTGGACAGAGTAACTATGGCTACACCTTC. Protein: CASSLIGQSNYGYTF.

There are many counts of this clonotype. This chain links TRBV29-1 with TRBJ2-5; D call uncertain. CDR1 is SQVTM and CDR2 is ANQGSEA in the germline V gene. Trimming pared 5 bases from V and 5 bases from J, leaving 6 bases between. This CDR3 contains 10 residues. The CDR3 here is CSVLEETQYF. For the CDR3, the DNA is TGCAGCGTTTTAGAGGAGACCCAGTACTTC.

The chain employs TRBV4-1 and TRBJ1-3; D might be TRBD1 (5 bases). V was clipped by 2 bases and J by 2 bases, with 13 bases between them. The CDR3 length is 16 residues. Germline V gene lookup returns CDR1 MGHRA and CDR2 YSYEKL. The CDR3 region is CASSQYRNPAGNTIYF. As DNA, the CDR3 is TGCGCCAGCAGCCAATACAGGAATCCAGCTGGAAACACCATATATTTT.

This clonotype was observed many times. The chain has TRBV7-2 and TRBJ2-3, with D possibly matching TRBD2 (6 bases). The CDR3 loop spans 15 amino acids. Germline loops: CDR1 SGHTA, CDR2 FQGNSA. The V and J ends lost 3 bases and 7 bases respectively, with 17 bases between them. Here the CDR3 DNA reads TGTGCCAGCAGCTTTAGTGCGGGGAGCTTAAATACGCAGTATTTT. This codes for CASSFSAGSLNTQYF.

This clonotype was found many times. The chain employs TRBV12-3 or TRBV12-4 and TRBJ2-7; tentatively, D is TRBD1 (5 bases). V lost 7 bases and J 0 bases, leaving 13 bases between the germline ends. This CDR3 comprises 14 residues. The CDR3: CASTTTVSSYEQYF. In DNA form, the CDR3 reads TGTGCCAGCACCACGACAGTGAGCTCCTACGAGCAGTACTTC.

This clonotype was picked up a small number of times. This sequence joins TRBV9 and TRBJ2-2, with a weak D call TRBD1 (5 bases). CDR3 length: 17 amino acids. The germline gives CDR1 SGDLS, CDR2 YYNGEE. The ends were cut back, 0 bases at V and 0 bases at J, with 12 bases in the middle. CDR3 in amino acids: CASSVGAGFPNTGELFF. The CDR3 DNA is TGTGCCAGCAGCGTAGGTGCAGGGTTTCCGAACACCGGGGAGCTGTTTTTT. The full variable domain, with the rest looked up from reference TRBV9 and TRBJ2-2, is DSGVTQTPKHLITATGQRVTLRCSPRSGDLSVYWYQQSLDQGLQFLIQYYNGEERAKGNILERFSAQQFPDLHSELNLSSLELGDSALYFCASSVGAGFPNTGELFFGEGSRLTVL.

There are many counts of this clonotype. The chain carries TRBV29-1 and TRBJ2-7; TRBD2 is a possible D gene (6 bases). With 4 bases removed from V and 6 bases from J, the gap between germline ends came to 19 bases. The CDR3 is made up of 14 amino acids. CDR1 is SQVTM and CDR2 is ANQGSEA in the germline V gene. In DNA, the CDR3 is TGCAGCGTTGTGGCGCGAGCGGGTGTATCCGAGCAGTACTTC. It encodes CSVVARAGVSEQYF.

The rearrangement uses TRBV27 and TRBJ2-7, with unresolved D. The CDR3 consists of 13 residues. Between the trimmed V and J ends, which lost 5 bases and 2 bases, there was a span of 10 bases. Germline CDR1 MNHEY, CDR2 SMNVEV (reference sequence). CDR3 DNA sequence: TGTGCCAGCAGTCCGACACCGACCTACGAGCAGTACTTC. Encoded protein: CASSPTPTYEQYF.

Many counts were recorded for this clonotype. The chain couples TRBV7-9 to TRBJ2-5; perhaps TRBD1 as D (6 bases). Looked up from germline, CDR1 is SEHNR and CDR2 is FQNEAQ (reference sequence). There are 14 residues in the CDR3. The germline V and J ends were trimmed by 4 bases and 1 base, with 10 bases remaining between them. The CDR3 region has the DNA TGTGCCAGCAGCTCGGACAGCCCCCAAGAGACCCAGTACTTC. Residues: CASSSDSPQETQYF.

The sample holds many counts of this clonotype. The chain joins TRBV28 to TRBJ2-7; 14 nucleotides align to TRBD2. Trimming at V came to 4 bases and at J to 7 bases, leaving 12 bases not matched to a gene. Germline V gives CDR1 MDHEN, CDR2 SYDVKM. This CDR3 region has 17 residues. CDR3 sequence (DNA): TGTGCCAGCAGTTACGGGACTAGCGGGAGTGTCGCGGGGGAGCAGTACTTC. This sequence encodes CASSYGTSGSVAGEQYF.

This clonotype appeared many times. The V and J genes are TRBV24-1 and TRBJ2-4, with D possibly being TRBD1 (5 bases). There are 15 residues in the CDR3. Trimming cost V 4 bases and J 0 bases, with 9 bases left between them. CDR1 KGHDR and CDR2 SFDVKD come from the germline V gene. The CDR3 bases are TGTGCCACCAGTGAAGCAGGGCTAGCCAAAAACATTCAGTACTTC. It translates to CATSEAGLAKNIQYF.

The rearrangement links TRBV5-1 to TRBJ2-1; 12 bases agree with TRBD2. There are 15 residues in the CDR3. The J segment lost 9 bases and the V segment lost 6 bases, leaving 10 bases of the junction unmatched. Germline V gives CDR1 SGHRS, CDR2 YFSETQ. The CDR3: CASNRLAGDSSEQFF. In DNA, the CDR3 is TGCGCCAGCAATCGACTAGCGGGAGATAGTAGTGAGCAGTTCTTC.